This TCR beta chain was documented in a study of T cell changes during pregnancy in multiple sclerosis. The protocol was immunoSEQ multiplex PCR, while the TCRdb copy is restricted to in-frame clones and leaves out a portion. The sample consists of roughly 71,000 clones, roughly 92% of them appearing once. V lost 5 bases, J lost 6 bases, and 16 bases lay in between. Germline assignment: CDR1 LNHDA and CDR2 SQIVND (reference sequence). The CDR3 length is 15 residues. This TCR was sampled from a female donor in good health, enrolled as a control in a pregnancy study. Here the sequenced sample was peripheral blood, taken in the first trimester of pregnancy. This chain joins TRBV19 and TRBJ2-2; D may be TRBD1 (6 bases). CDR3 bases: TGTGCCAGTAGTGCTCGATCTTCAGGGGCCGGGGAGCTGTTTTTT. This codes for CASSARSSGAGELFF.